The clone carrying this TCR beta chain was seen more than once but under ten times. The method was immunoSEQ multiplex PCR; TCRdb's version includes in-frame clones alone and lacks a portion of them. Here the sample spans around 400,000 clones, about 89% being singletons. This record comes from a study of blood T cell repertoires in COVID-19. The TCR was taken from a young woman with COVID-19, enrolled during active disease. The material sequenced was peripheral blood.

The CDR3 here is CASSMTGYEGNQPQHF. In DNA, the CDR3 is TGTGCCAGTAGTATGACAGGGTATGAGGGCAATCAGCCCCAGCATTTT. V and J are TRBV19 and TRBJ1-5, with TRBD1 identical over 7 bases. Germline CDR1 LNHDA, CDR2 SQIVND (reference sequence). J lost 2 bases, V lost 3 bases, and 7 bases had no gene match. This CDR3 spans 16 amino acids.